One and the same sample provided the 30 T cell receptor beta chains below, sequenced in a study of early T cells in non-severe SARS-CoV-2 infection. TCRdb re-called the 5' RACE reads with MiXCR, one entry per CDR3 protein. Altogether 65,000 to 75,000 distinct CDR3 sequences are present, 11% being singletons, with the ten largest covering 3% to 4%. Sequencing used whole blood. The receptors shown here come from an adult who was a healthcare worker with PCR-confirmed SARS-CoV-2 infection or an uninfected control (not recorded which).

Ten or more counts support this clonotype. The V call is TRBV10-3, the J call TRBJ2-3; D is ambiguous. Trimming cost V 7 bases and J 5 bases, with 10 bases left between them. There are 12 residues in the CDR3. Germline V gives CDR1 ENHRY, CDR2 SYGVKD. CDR3 nucleotide sequence: TGTGCCATCACTACCCCGGGAGATACGCAGTATTTT. This sequence encodes CAITTPGDTQYF.

The chain joins TRBV3-1 to TRBJ2-1; no clear D gene. The CDR3 is 12 amino acids. CDR1 and CDR2 from the germline V gene are LGHDT and YNNKEL (reference sequence). The V and J ends lost 3 bases and 5 bases respectively, with 5 bases between them. CDR3 nucleotide sequence: TGTGCCAGCAGCCAGGTCAACAATGAGCAGTTCTTC. This translates into CASSQVNNEQFF.

This clonotype was observed many times. The V call is TRBV2, the J call TRBJ2-3; no definite D call. V lost 0 bases and J 0 bases, leaving 13 bases between the germline ends. Germline V gene lookup returns CDR1 SNHLY and CDR2 FYNNEI. This CDR3 region has 17 residues. CDR3 protein: CASSEAPSFTSTDTQYF. DNA of the CDR3: TGTGCCAGCAGTGAAGCGCCCAGCTTTACTAGCACAGATACGCAGTATTTT.

There are many counts of this clonotype. As DNA, the CDR3 is TGTGCCAGTAGCTCAGGGGCCTACGAGCAGTACTTC. Translated: CASSSGAYEQYF. The chain has TRBV19 and TRBJ2-7, with D possibly matching TRBD1 (6 bases). V lost 6 bases, J lost 2 bases, and 8 bases lay in between. The CDR3 covers 12 residues. Germline assignment: CDR1 LNHDA and CDR2 SQIVND (reference sequence).

This clonotype was picked up many times. The chain carries TRBV20-1 and TRBJ1-1; D is ambiguous. V was cut by 6 bases and J by 0 bases, with 8 bases left in between. In germline, CDR1 is DFQATT, CDR2 SNEGSKA (reference sequence). The CDR3 covers 12 residues. For the CDR3, the DNA is TGCAGTGCCATTTTCTTGAACACTGAAGCTTTCTTT. It specifies CSAIFLNTEAFF.

This clonotype was picked up many times. The chain recombines TRBV9 with TRBJ2-3, with D possibly being TRBD2 (6 bases). The CDR3 totals 16 residues. V was shortened by 3 bases and J by 2 bases, with 16 bases between the two germline ends. Germline lookup yields CDR1 SGDLS and CDR2 YYNGEE. The CDR3 region has the DNA TGTGCCAGCAGCGACCACCGGGACTTCCCCACAGATACGCAGTATTTT. Amino acids: CASSDHRDFPTDTQYF.

V is TRBV9 and J is TRBJ2-1; D is uncertain. The CDR3 spans 13 residues. The V end was cut by 4 bases, the J end by 5 bases, with 10 bases between. Germline V CDR1 and CDR2: SGDLS, YYNGEE. The CDR3 DNA reads TGTGCCAGCAGCTTGCGAACAGACAATGAGCAGTTCTTC. Its protein is CASSLRTDNEQFF.

Many counts were recorded for this clonotype. The genes are TRBV12-3 or TRBV12-4 and TRBJ2-1; no firm D call. CDR3 length: 17 residues. V gave up 4 bases and J gave up 4 bases, with 20 bases separating them. The CDR3 sequence is CASSSPQRVLGYNEQFF. DNA for the CDR3: TGTGCCAGCAGTTCCCCTCAGCGAGTCCTGGGGTACAATGAGCAGTTCTTC.

The sample holds many counts of this clonotype. J is TRBJ2-2 and V is TRBV29-1; D is unresolved. V was pared by 7 bases and J by 6 bases, with 15 bases between. Germline CDR1 SQVTM, CDR2 ANQGSEA. The CDR3 covers 13 residues. The CDR3 protein is CSARTSNAGELFF. The CDR3 DNA is TGCAGCGCCCGGACGAGTAACGCCGGGGAGCTGTTTTTT.

This clonotype was observed at least ten times. V is TRBV2 and J is TRBJ2-7; D call uncertain. V was shortened by 4 bases and J by 5 bases, with 15 bases between the two germline ends. Germline V gene lookup returns CDR1 SNHLY and CDR2 FYNNEI. The CDR3 length is 14 residues. DNA of the CDR3: TGTGCCAGCAGTGTTAGGCGCCTATCGGACGAGCAGTACTTC. Its protein product is CASSVRRLSDEQYF.

This clonotype appeared many times. The chain recombines TRBV10-3 with TRBJ2-1; 11 bases fit TRBD2. The germline V gene has CDR1 ENHRY and CDR2 SYGVKD. V lost 3 bases, J lost 3 bases, and 7 bases stayed unmatched. The CDR3 is 17 residues long. CDR3 in amino acids: CAISDASGRYNYNEQFF. The DNA for the CDR3 is TGTGCCATCAGTGACGCTAGCGGGAGGTATAACTACAATGAGCAGTTCTTC.

The rearrangement uses TRBV3-1 and TRBJ2-2; 7 nucleotides align to TRBD2. The germline V gene has CDR1 LGHDT and CDR2 YNNKEL (reference sequence). V shed 4 bases and J 5 bases; nucleotides not matched to a gene: 1. The CDR3 is 13 amino acids. CDR3 in amino acids: CASSPGGTGELFF. The CDR3 DNA sequence: TGTGCCAGCAGCCCCGGGGGGACCGGGGAGCTGTTTTTT.

This clonotype was seen at least ten times. The chain is built from TRBV5-1 and TRBJ2-2; 8 nucleotides align to TRBD1. CDR3 length: 16 residues. V shed 1 base, J shed 6 bases, and the junction held 8 bases outside the gene matches. Germline V CDR1 and CDR2: SGHRS, YFSETQ. CDR3 DNA: TGCGCCAGCAGCTTGAATTCGGCAGGGGGCTCCGGGGAGCTGTTTTTT. The encoded protein is CASSLNSAGGSGELFF.

This clonotype has a count of ten or more. This CDR3 is CASSDPGASLNNEQFF. CDR3 sequence (DNA): TGTGCCAGCAGCGATCCGGGGGCTAGCCTCAACAATGAGCAGTTCTTC. This chain links TRBV7-8 with TRBJ2-1, with D perhaps matching TRBD1 or TRBD2 (6 bases each). CDR1 SGHVS and CDR2 FQNEAQ come from the germline V gene. V dropped 5 bases and J dropped 5 bases, with 19 bases sitting between them. This CDR3 has 16 amino acids.

V is TRBV6-2 or TRBV6-3 and J is TRBJ2-7; D gene uncertain. The CDR3 is 15 amino acids. V lost 5 bases and J 2 bases, leaving 16 bases between the germline ends. CDR1 and CDR2 (germline): MNHEY, SVGEGT. CDR3 nucleotides: TGTGCCAGCAGTCCCCAACCCCGGCTCCCCTACGAGCAGTACTTC. Protein sequence: CASSPQPRLPYEQYF.

The chain links TRBV29-1 to TRBJ1-6; D unclear. Germline V gene sequence: CDR1 SQVTM, CDR2 ANQGSEA. Trimming removed 8 bases at V and 4 bases at J, with 12 bases between. This CDR3 has 13 residues. This CDR3 is CSSSLAYNSPLHF. The CDR3 region has the DNA TGCAGCTCGAGCCTGGCTTATAATTCACCCCTCCACTTT.

This clonotype turned up a few times. The chain has TRBV11-2 and TRBJ2-1; D is ambiguous. The CDR3 is 15 residues long. V dropped 8 bases and J dropped 6 bases, with 20 bases sitting between them. The germline V gene encodes CDR1 SGHAT and CDR2 FQNNGV. The CDR3 nucleotides read TGTGCCAGCCGTAGCCGAAGACCTGTGGCCAATGAGCAGTTCTTC. This sequence encodes CASRSRRPVANEQFF.

This clonotype was detected many times. V usage is TRBV30 and J usage is TRBJ2-1; 10 bases fit TRBD1. With 2 bases clipped from V and 12 bases from J, the junction kept 16 bases outside the gene matches. The CDR3 runs to 16 residues. Germline values: CDR1 GTSNPN, CDR2 SVGIG (reference sequence). The CDR3 DNA reads TGTGCCTGGAGTAAACCCCGGGACAGGGGACCCAGCAGGCAGTTCTTC. Its protein product is CAWSKPRDRGPSRQFF.

This clonotype came up many times. The chain combines TRBV4-1 with TRBJ1-1; D may be TRBD1 (5 bases). The V end was cut by 1 base, the J end by 0 bases, with 9 bases between. CDR1 is MGHRA, CDR2 YSYEKL, per germline. This CDR3 region has 15 residues. As DNA, the CDR3 is TGCGCCAGCAGCCAAGGCCCAGGGATGAACACTGAAGCTTTCTTT. Translated, it gives CASSQGPGMNTEAFF.

The V gene is TRBV29-1, the J gene TRBJ2-7; 7 nucleotides match TRBD1. This CDR3 region has 13 residues. Germline V gives CDR1 SQVTM, CDR2 ANQGSEA. V lost 7 bases, J lost 7 bases, and 13 bases stayed unmatched. As DNA, the CDR3 is TGCAGCGAGCCCTACGACAGGGATGAAGAGCAGTACTTC. The encoded protein is CSEPYDRDEEQYF.

This clonotype was counted between two and nine times. This chain links TRBV5-1 with TRBJ2-2; perhaps TRBD2 as D (5 bases). From germline, CDR1 is SGHRS and CDR2 YFSETQ. The CDR3 runs 11 residues. V gave up 7 bases and J gave up 6 bases, with 7 bases separating them. The CDR3 region has the DNA TGCGCCAGCCGGAGGTCCGGGGAGCTGTTTTTT. It is translated as CASRRSGELFF.

The J gene is TRBJ2-5, the V gene TRBV18, with D hard to call. The CDR3 covers 12 residues. V was cut by 2 bases and J by 3 bases, with 4 bases left in between. Germline assignment: CDR1 KGHSH and CDR2 LQKENI. This CDR3 is CASSPSKETQYF. The CDR3 coding sequence is TGTGCCAGCTCACCAAGTAAAGAGACCCAGTACTTC.

This chain uses TRBV10-3 with TRBJ2-7; D is undetermined. V was pared by 2 bases and J by 6 bases, with 5 bases between. The CDR3 consists of 11 residues. Germline CDR1 reads ENHRY; CDR2 reads SYGVKD. The CDR3 DNA reads as TGTGCCATCAGTGAGGGATCCGAGCAGTACTTC. This sequence encodes CAISEGSEQYF.

This clonotype came up many times. The V gene is TRBV5-1, the J gene TRBJ1-6, with a tentative D call TRBD1 (6 bases). Trimming stripped 1 base from V and 6 bases from J, with 11 bases between. In germline, CDR1 is SGHRS, CDR2 YFSETQ. The CDR3 extends over 15 amino acids. DNA for the CDR3: TGCGCCAGCAGCTTGACTGGACAGCTTAATTCACCCCTCCACTTT. The encoded protein is CASSLTGQLNSPLHF.

Only one count was recorded for this clonotype. This clone may be a read error of a much larger clone one base away. This rearrangement joins TRBV7-9 to TRBJ2-7, with 10 bases that match TRBD2. Per the germline V gene, CDR1 is SEHNR and CDR2 is FQNEAQ (reference sequence). The CDR3 loop spans 16 amino acids. Unmatched junction bases numbered 12, after V lost 3 bases and J lost 7 bases. The CDR3 spells CASSFLISGRAQEQYF. The CDR3 nucleotides are TGTGCCAGCAGCTTCCTCATCAGCGGGAGGGCCCAGGAGCAGTACTTC.

A word on this clonotype: Sequence at one end of the junction differs from germline and may be a read error. The chain is built from TRBV2 and TRBJ2-5, with 13 nucleotides matching TRBD2. Germline assignment: CDR1 SNHLY and CDR2 FYNNEI. This CDR3 is built from 15 residues. The CDR3 nucleotides read TGTGTCAGCGGACTAGCGGGGGCCCCTCTCGGGACCCAGTACTTC. It is translated as CVSGLAGAPLGTQYF.

Here the CDR3 DNA reads TGTGCCAGCAGTTTAGGTGACCCCGGGGAGCTGTTTTTT. Its translation is CASSLGDPGELFF. The V gene is TRBV12-3 or TRBV12-4, the J gene TRBJ2-2; no clear D gene. The CDR3 spans 13 residues. V was trimmed by 1 base and J by 6 bases, leaving 6 bases between them.

This clonotype has a count of ten or more. The CDR3 region has the DNA TGTGCCAGCTCCCCGAAGTCAGGGACGGGTGAAAAACTGTTTTTT. Translated: CASSPKSGTGEKLFF. This chain joins TRBV18 and TRBJ1-4; a weak D match, TRBD1 (5 bases). Trimming stripped 6 bases from V and 7 bases from J, with 18 bases between. Per the germline V gene, CDR1 is KGHSH and CDR2 is LQKENI. This CDR3 has 15 residues.

This clonotype came up a few times. This chain links TRBV24-1 with TRBJ2-2; D gene uncertain. Deletions cut 9 bases from V and 6 bases from J, with 16 bases between. This CDR3 has 14 residues. Germline V gene data show CDR1 as KGHDR and CDR2 as SFDVKD. CDR3 in amino acids: CATARRSGPGELFF. CDR3 DNA sequence: TGTGCCACCGCTCGTAGGTCAGGTCCCGGGGAGCTGTTTTTT.

The chain has TRBV6-5 and TRBJ2-7, with 7 bases fitting TRBD1. The junction had 4 bases not matched to a gene; V was cut back by 5 bases and J by 0 bases. CDR3 length: 14 amino acids. The germline gives CDR1 MNHEY, CDR2 SVGAGI. CDR3 bases: TGTGCCAGCAGTAGGGGGCTTAGCTCCTACGAGCAGTACTTC. It codes for CASSRGLSSYEQYF.